These 20 T cell receptor beta chains were sequenced from one sample in a study of T cells in Graves' hyperthyroidism and ophthalmopathy. Amplification targeted TCR beta CDR3 regions from RNA transcripts. Carried out on the TCR CDR3, a first-round RT-PCR used the HTBI primer set. TCRdb processed the multiplex PCR reads anew with MiXCR; each CDR3 protein has one entry. The sample consists of fewer than 500,000 distinct CDR3 sequences, roughly 14% of them appearing once. The specimen sequenced was blood. These receptors were collected from a man between 18 and 29 years old with Graves' ophthalmopathy.

This clonotype was counted ten times or more. V usage is TRBV11-1 and J usage is TRBJ1-1; the match to TRBD1 covers 7 bases. Germline V gene sequence: CDR1 SGHAT, CDR2 FQDESV (reference sequence). Germline trimming cut 5 bases from V and 4 bases from J; bases unmatched to any gene: 13. The CDR3 has 16 residues. The CDR3 coding sequence is TGTGCCAGCAGCCATCTTAAAGCCAGGGGGATCACTGAAGCTTTCTTT. Residues: CASSHLKARGITEAFF.

There are many counts of this clonotype. This chain connects TRBV18 to TRBJ2-7; tentatively, D is TRBD1 or TRBD2 (5 bases each). CDR3 length equals 14 residues. Trimming pared 2 bases from V and 3 bases from J, leaving 11 bases between. CDR1 and CDR2 (germline): KGHSH, LQKENI. The CDR3 DNA sequence: TGTGCCAGCTCACCAATGGGGGTGGACTACGAGCAGTACTTC. Its protein is CASSPMGVDYEQYF.

The chain carries TRBV3-1 and TRBJ2-5, with D perhaps matching TRBD2 (5 bases). V was pared by 1 base and J by 12 bases, with 12 bases between. This CDR3 contains 12 residues. Germline V gene data show CDR1 as LGHDT and CDR2 as YNNKEL (reference sequence). CDR3 nucleotides: TGTGCCAGCAGCCAAGTACGATCCGGGAAGTACTTC. It codes for CASSQVRSGKYF.

This clonotype occurred many times. The CDR3 DNA is TGCAGTGCTAGAGTGTACAAGTACAATGAGCAGTTCTTC. The encoded protein is CSARVYKYNEQFF. This chain links TRBV20-1 with TRBJ2-1; D is ambiguous. The V end lost 1 base, the J end lost 4 bases, and 8 bases lay between the germline ends. CDR1 is DFQATT and CDR2 is SNEGSKA in the germline V gene (reference sequence). The CDR3 is 13 residues long.

This clonotype was seen at least ten times. This sequence joins TRBV12-3 or TRBV12-4 and TRBJ2-3, with a tentative D call TRBD1 (7 bases). The CDR3 extends over 15 amino acids. Trimming shortened V by 3 bases and J by 2 bases, and 12 bases separated the two germline ends. The CDR3 nucleotides are TGTGCCAGCAGTTTGGAGGGGGCGCCCACAGATACGCAGTATTTT. Translating gives CASSLEGAPTDTQYF.

This clonotype was found many times. The V and J genes are TRBV3-1 and TRBJ2-7; D remains ambiguous. The CDR3 covers 14 residues. The germline V and J ends were trimmed by 4 bases and 0 bases, with 10 bases remaining between them. The V gene's germline CDR1 is LGHDT and CDR2 YNNKEL (reference sequence). DNA for the CDR3: TGTGCCAGCAGCCCCTTACAATTCTCCTACGAGCAGTACTTC. As protein: CASSPLQFSYEQYF.

Many counts were recorded for this clonotype. J is TRBJ2-7 and V is TRBV3-1; tentatively, D is TRBD1 (5 bases). Germline values: CDR1 LGHDT, CDR2 YNNKEL (reference sequence). CDR3 length: 16 residues. The ends were cut back, 1 base at V and 5 bases at J, with 18 bases in the middle. In nucleotides, the CDR3 is TGTGCCAGCAGCCAAGGAATATATGGGGCGAGACACGAGCAGTACTTC. Translation: CASSQGIYGARHEQYF.

In its sample, this clonotype was seen many times. The V call is TRBV5-1, the J call TRBJ1-6; 7 nucleotides agree with TRBD1. CDR3 size: 17 residues. CDR1 and CDR2 from the germline V gene are SGHRS and YFSETQ. The V gene end was trimmed by 0 bases and the J gene end by 0 bases; junction bases not matched to a gene: 3. The CDR3 DNA reads as TGCGCCAGCAGCTTGGGGGACAGCAACTCCTATAATTCACCCCTCCACTTT. Its protein is CASSLGDSNSYNSPLHF. The full variable domain, its missing parts supplied by reference TRBV5-1 and TRBJ1-6, is KAGVTQTPRYLIKTRGQQVTLSCSPISGHRSVSWYQQTPGQGLQFLFEYFSETQRNKGNFPGRFSGRQFSNSRSEMNVSTLELGDSALYLCASSLGDSNSYNSPLHFGNGTRLTVT.

This clonotype has at least ten counts. V and J are TRBV20-1 and TRBJ2-3; D gene unclear. This CDR3 comprises 13 residues. V lost 6 bases to trimming and J lost 3 bases, with 13 bases between them. Germline V gene lookup returns CDR1 DFQATT and CDR2 SNEGSKA (reference sequence). The DNA for the CDR3 is TGCAGTGCCCCCCGTCCCCAAACAGATACGCAGTATTTT. Translating gives CSAPRPQTDTQYF.

The rearrangement links TRBV4-1 to TRBJ2-3, with a tentative D call TRBD2 (5 bases). The V and J ends lost 1 base and 5 bases respectively, with 19 bases between them. The CDR3 is made up of 17 amino acids. CDR1 and CDR2 from the germline V gene are MGHRA and YSYEKL. CDR3 amino acids: CASSQAGNGLARDTQYF. CDR3 sequence (DNA): TGCGCCAGCAGCCAAGCTGGTAATGGGCTAGCAAGAGATACGCAGTATTTT.

This clonotype was found many times. The chain recombines TRBV6-1 with TRBJ2-6, with D hard to call. The germline V and J ends were trimmed by 2 bases and 0 bases, with 8 bases remaining between them. Germline CDR1 reads MNHNS; CDR2 reads SASEGT. The CDR3 is 16 amino acids. The CDR3 DNA follows: TGTGCCAGCAGTGAATTTGGCCACTCTGGGGCCAACGTCCTGACTTTC. It codes for CASSEFGHSGANVLTF.

This clonotype turned up a few times. The CDR3 nucleotides are TGTGCCAGCGGGGACCCATACGAGCAGTACTTC. This codes for CASGDPYEQYF. The chain is built from TRBV3-1 and TRBJ2-7, with D possibly called TRBD1 or TRBD2 (5 bases each). V lost 8 bases and J lost 4, with 9 bases in between. Germline-derived CDR1 and CDR2 are LGHDT and YNNKEL (reference sequence). This CDR3 is 11 amino acids long.

This clonotype occurred many times. DNA of the CDR3: TGTGCCAGCAGAAGACTAGCGTTTGAGTCCTACAATGAGCAGTTCTTC. It is translated as CASRRLAFESYNEQFF. The chain joins TRBV7-2 to TRBJ2-1; 8 nucleotides agree with TRBD2. Germline assignment: CDR1 SGHTA and CDR2 FQGNSA. Trimming cost V 6 bases and J 1 base; bases outside gene matches: 8. This CDR3 has 16 amino acids.

Ten or more counts support this clonotype. The chain uses TRBV7-9 and TRBJ2-1, with D maybe TRBD1 (5 bases). The CDR3 spans 14 residues. V lost 3 bases and J 6 bases, leaving 12 bases between the germline ends. CDR1 SEHNR and CDR2 FQNEAQ come from the germline V gene (reference sequence). CDR3 nucleotide sequence: TGTGCCAGCAGCTTTCTCTACAGGACCAATGAGCAGTTCTTC. Translation: CASSFLYRTNEQFF.

This clonotype was recorded at least ten times. The chain joins TRBV6-5 to TRBJ1-1; D is unclear. Germline loops: CDR1 MNHEY, CDR2 SVGAGI. This CDR3 has 14 residues. The V gene lost 1 base and the J gene lost 2 bases, with 8 bases spanning the gap. CDR3 region: CASSYLGFNTEAFF. The CDR3 region has the DNA TGTGCCAGCAGTTACTTAGGGTTCAACACTGAAGCTTTCTTT.

This clonotype was found many times. V usage is TRBV6-1 and J usage is TRBJ1-2; D not certain. This CDR3 is built from 12 residues. Looked up from germline, CDR1 is MNHNS and CDR2 is SASEGT. V shed 3 bases and J shed 4 bases, with 6 bases lying between them. The CDR3 loop reads CASSDIFYGYTF. Written as DNA, the CDR3 is TGTGCCAGCAGTGACATTTTCTATGGCTACACCTTC.

The sample holds many counts of this clonotype. The chain is built from TRBV3-1 and TRBJ2-3; 9 bases match TRBD2. The length of the CDR3 is 16 residues. CDR1 is LGHDT and CDR2 is YNNKEL in the germline V gene (reference sequence). J was trimmed by 2 bases and V by 3 bases; bases with no gene match: 6. The CDR3, as DNA: TGTGCCAGCAGCCAGCGACTAGCGGCGCACACAGATACGCAGTATTTT. Its protein product is CASSQRLAAHTDTQYF.

This clonotype was seen ten or more times. The gene calls are TRBV12-3 or TRBV12-4 and TRBJ2-3; unclear D gene. This CDR3 comprises 17 residues. V dropped 5 bases and J dropped 2 bases, with 20 bases sitting between them. DNA for the CDR3: TGTGCCAGCAGTCACCTGGGCTTCTTATCTAACACAGATACGCAGTATTTT. Translating it yields CASSHLGFLSNTDTQYF.

This clonotype was counted ten times or more. The DNA of the CDR3 is TGTGCCAGCAGCCAAGGGTCTCCGGCCATGAACACTGAAGCTTTCTTT. It translates to CASSQGSPAMNTEAFF. The gene calls are TRBV3-1 and TRBJ1-1; D uncertain. This CDR3 is 16 amino acids long. The V and J ends lost 1 base and 0 bases respectively, with 12 bases between them. Germline CDR1 and CDR2: LGHDT and YNNKEL (reference sequence).

The chain has TRBV10-1 and TRBJ2-7, with D tentatively TRBD2 (6 bases). The V gene lost 4 bases and the J gene lost 2 bases, with 21 bases spanning the gap. This CDR3 is 17 amino acids long. From germline, CDR1 is WNHNN and CDR2 SYGVQD (reference sequence). CDR3 DNA: TGCGCCAGCAGTGGACCATCGGGACTGGGGAAGACCTACGAGCAGTACTTC. Translation: CASSGPSGLGKTYEQYF.